The present T cell receptor (beta chain) was sequenced within a study of blood T cells in healthy people across ages. Study at large: Template switching caught about one barcoded beta molecule for each two T cells. Study-wide results and limits: Whereas aged donors had fewer naive CD4+ cells, long-lived donors had more of them and higher diversity. Older age went with lower TCR beta diversity per million T cells, in a roughly linear way.

Germline assignment: CDR1 SGHTA and CDR2 FQGNSA. J lost 5 bases, V lost 5 bases, and 10 bases had no gene match. The CDR3 contains 15 residues. A second 7 to 11 cycle PCR used barcoded and J-beta primers. TCRdb fed the 5' RACE reads into MiXCR, producing one record per CDR3 protein. The sample shows 1.5 million to 2 million distinct CDR3 sequences, around 40% of them seen only once. At least 6 million PBMCs were isolated per sample. The count of this clonotype is one. The antigen remains unidentified. The V call is TRBV7-2, the J call TRBJ1-2, with 8 bases identical to TRBD1. Sequencing was carried out using blood. This TCR was sampled from a human donor in good health. CDR3 residues: CASSRPLGQGYGYTF. CDR3 nucleotides: TGTGCCAGCAGCCGTCCCCTAGGACAGGGATATGGCTACACCTTC.